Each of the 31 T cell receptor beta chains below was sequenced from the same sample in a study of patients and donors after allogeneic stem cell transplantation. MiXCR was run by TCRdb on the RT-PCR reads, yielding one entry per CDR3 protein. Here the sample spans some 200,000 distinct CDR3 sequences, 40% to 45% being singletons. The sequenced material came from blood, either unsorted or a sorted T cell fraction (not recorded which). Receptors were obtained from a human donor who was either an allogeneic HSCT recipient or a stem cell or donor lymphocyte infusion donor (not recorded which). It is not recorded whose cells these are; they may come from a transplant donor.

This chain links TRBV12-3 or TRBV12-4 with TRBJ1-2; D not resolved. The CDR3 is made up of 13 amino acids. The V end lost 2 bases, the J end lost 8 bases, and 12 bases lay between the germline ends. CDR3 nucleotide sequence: TGTGCCAGCAGTTTACCCGGCGGGTTCGGCTACACCTTC. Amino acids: CASSLPGGFGYTF.

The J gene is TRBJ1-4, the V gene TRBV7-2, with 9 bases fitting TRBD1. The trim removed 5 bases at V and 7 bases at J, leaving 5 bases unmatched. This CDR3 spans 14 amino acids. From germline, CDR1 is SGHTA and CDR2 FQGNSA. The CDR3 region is CASSLGQGSEKLFF. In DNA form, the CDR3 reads TGTGCCAGCAGCCTCGGACAGGGGAGTGAAAAACTGTTTTTT.

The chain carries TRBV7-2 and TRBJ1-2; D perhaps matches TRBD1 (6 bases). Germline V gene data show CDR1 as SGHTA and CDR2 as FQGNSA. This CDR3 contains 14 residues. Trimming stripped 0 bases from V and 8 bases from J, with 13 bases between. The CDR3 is CASSLAWAGDGYTF. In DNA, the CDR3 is TGTGCCAGCAGCTTAGCTTGGGCAGGGGACGGCTACACCTTC.

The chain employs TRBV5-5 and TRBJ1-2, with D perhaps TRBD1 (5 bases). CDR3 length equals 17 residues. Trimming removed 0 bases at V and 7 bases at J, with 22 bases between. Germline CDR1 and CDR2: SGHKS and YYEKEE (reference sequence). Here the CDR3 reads CASSLEGWQGAVSGYTF. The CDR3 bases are TGTGCCAGCAGCTTGGAAGGGTGGCAGGGAGCAGTTAGTGGCTACACCTTC.

The CDR3 bases are TGTGCCAGCAGTTTATGGTCTATCGACAATGAGCAGTTCTTC. The encoded protein is CASSLWSIDNEQFF. The chain has TRBV12-3 or TRBV12-4 and TRBJ2-1, with D uncertain. CDR3 length: 14 residues. With 2 bases removed from V and 5 bases from J, the gap between germline ends came to 10 bases.

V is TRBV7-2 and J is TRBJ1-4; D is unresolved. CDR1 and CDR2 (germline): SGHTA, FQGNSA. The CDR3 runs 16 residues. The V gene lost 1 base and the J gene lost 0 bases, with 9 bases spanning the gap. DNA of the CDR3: TGTGCCAGCAGCTTAGGGTTCAGCGCAACTAATGAAAAACTGTTTTTT. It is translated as CASSLGFSATNEKLFF. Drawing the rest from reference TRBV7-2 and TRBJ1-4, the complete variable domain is GAGVSQSPSNKVTEKGKDVELRCDPISGHTALYWYRQSLGQGLEFLIYFQGNSAPDKSGLPSDRFSAERTGGSVSTLTIQRTQQEDSAVYLCASSLGFSATNEKLFFGSGTQLSVL.

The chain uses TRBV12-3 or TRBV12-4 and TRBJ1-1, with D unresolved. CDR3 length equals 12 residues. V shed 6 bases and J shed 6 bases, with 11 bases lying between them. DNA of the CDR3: TGTGCCAGCAGCGGGGAGGGTCCTGAAGCTTTCTTT. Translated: CASSGEGPEAFF.

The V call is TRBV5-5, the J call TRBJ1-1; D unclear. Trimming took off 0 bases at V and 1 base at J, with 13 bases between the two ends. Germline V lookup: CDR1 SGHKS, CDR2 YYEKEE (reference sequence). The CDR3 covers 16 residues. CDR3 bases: TGTGCCAGCAGCTTGGGACGCTTCCGGGAGAACACTGAAGCTTTCTTT. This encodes CASSLGRFRENTEAFF.

The CDR3 is CSAREQGGAFF. The DNA for the CDR3 is TGCAGTGCTAGAGAACAGGGAGGTGCTTTCTTT. The chain couples TRBV20-1 to TRBJ1-1; weak D call: TRBD1 (6 bases). The ends were cut back, 0 bases at V and 11 bases at J, with 10 bases in the middle. This CDR3 has 11 residues. Germline values: CDR1 DFQATT, CDR2 SNEGSKA (reference sequence).

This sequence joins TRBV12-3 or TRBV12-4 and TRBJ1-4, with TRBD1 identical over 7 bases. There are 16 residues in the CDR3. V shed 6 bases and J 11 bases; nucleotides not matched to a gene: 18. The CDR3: CASRETGKDFRGKLFF. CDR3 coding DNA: TGTGCCAGCAGAGAGACAGGGAAAGACTTCCGCGGTAAACTGTTTTTT.

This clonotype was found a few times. This chain's CDR3 is CASSIEGAGETNEKLFF. Written as DNA, the CDR3 is TGCGCCAGCAGCATCGAGGGGGCCGGGGAGACTAATGAAAAACTGTTTTTT. V gene TRBV4-1 combines with J gene TRBJ1-4, with 7 nucleotides matching TRBD1. Trimming took 5 bases from V and 2 from J; bases not matched to a gene: 11. CDR3 length equals 17 residues. The V gene's germline CDR1 is MGHRA and CDR2 YSYEKL.

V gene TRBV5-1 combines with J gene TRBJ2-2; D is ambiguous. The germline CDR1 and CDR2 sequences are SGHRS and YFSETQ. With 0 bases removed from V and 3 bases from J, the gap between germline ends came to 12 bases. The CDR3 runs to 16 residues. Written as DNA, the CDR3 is TGCGCCAGCAGCTTGGCCTTAGGGTCCCACACCGGGGAGCTGTTTTTT. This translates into CASSLALGSHTGELFF.

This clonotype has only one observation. CDR3 nucleotides: TGCGCCAGCAGCCCTTCGGGACGGGATAATTCACCCCTCCACTTT. It encodes CASSPSGRDNSPLHF. This chain connects TRBV5-1 to TRBJ1-6, with D possibly being TRBD1 (5 bases). The CDR3 runs 15 residues. Deletions cut 4 bases from V and 5 bases from J, with 13 bases between. In germline, CDR1 is SGHRS, CDR2 YFSETQ.

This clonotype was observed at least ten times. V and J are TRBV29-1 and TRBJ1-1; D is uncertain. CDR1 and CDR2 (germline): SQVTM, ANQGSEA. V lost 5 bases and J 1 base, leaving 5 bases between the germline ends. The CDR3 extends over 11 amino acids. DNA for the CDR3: TGCAGCGTTCGAGAGAACACTGAAGCTTTCTTT. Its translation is CSVRENTEAFF.

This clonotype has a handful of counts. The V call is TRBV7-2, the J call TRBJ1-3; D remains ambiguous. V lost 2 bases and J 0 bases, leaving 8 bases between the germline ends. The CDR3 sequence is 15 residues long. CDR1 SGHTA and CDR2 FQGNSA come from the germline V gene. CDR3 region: CASSLTHYSGNTIYF. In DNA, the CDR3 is TGTGCCAGCAGCTTAACACATTACTCTGGAAACACCATATATTTT.

The CDR3 region is CASTWDRPGGYTF. The DNA of the CDR3 is TGTGCCAGCACCTGGGACAGACCGGGGGGCTACACCTTC. The chain couples TRBV28 to TRBJ1-2, with 7 bases fitting TRBD1. Germline V lookup: CDR1 MDHEN, CDR2 SYDVKM. V lost 7 bases and J lost 8; bases outside the gene matches: 10. There are 13 residues in the CDR3.

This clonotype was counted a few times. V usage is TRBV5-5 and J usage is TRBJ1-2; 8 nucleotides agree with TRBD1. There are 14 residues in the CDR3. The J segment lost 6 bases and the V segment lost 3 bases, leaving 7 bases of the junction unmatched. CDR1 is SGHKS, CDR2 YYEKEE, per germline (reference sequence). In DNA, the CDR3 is TGTGCCAGCAGCTCTGGACAGGGACCCAATGGCTACACCTTC. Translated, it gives CASSSGQGPNGYTF.

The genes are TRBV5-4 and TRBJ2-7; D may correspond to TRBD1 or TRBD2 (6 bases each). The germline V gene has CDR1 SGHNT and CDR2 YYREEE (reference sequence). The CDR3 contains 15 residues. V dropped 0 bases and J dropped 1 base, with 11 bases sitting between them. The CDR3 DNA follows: TGTGCCAGCAGCTTGGGACGGGGGCAATCCTACGAGCAGTACTTC. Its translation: CASSLGRGQSYEQYF.

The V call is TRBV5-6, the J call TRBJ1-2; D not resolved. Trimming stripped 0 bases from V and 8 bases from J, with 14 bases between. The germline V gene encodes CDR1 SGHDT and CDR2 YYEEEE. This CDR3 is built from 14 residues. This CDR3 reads CASSLVGRSGGYTF. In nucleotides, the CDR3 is TGTGCCAGCAGCTTGGTCGGCAGGTCGGGGGGCTACACCTTC.

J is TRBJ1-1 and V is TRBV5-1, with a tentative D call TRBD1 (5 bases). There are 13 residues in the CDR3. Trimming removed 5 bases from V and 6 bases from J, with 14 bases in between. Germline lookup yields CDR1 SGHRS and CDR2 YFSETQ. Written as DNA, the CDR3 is TGCGCCAGCAGTAATGCAGGGTGGGCTGAAGCTTTCTTT. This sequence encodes CASSNAGWAEAFF.

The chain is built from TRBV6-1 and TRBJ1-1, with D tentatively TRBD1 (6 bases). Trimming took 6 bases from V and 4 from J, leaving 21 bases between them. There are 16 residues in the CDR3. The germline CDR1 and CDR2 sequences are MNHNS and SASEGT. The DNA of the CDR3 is TGTGCCAGCAGGGAGAATCCCGGGACAAGGAGCACTGAAGCTTTCTTT. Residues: CASRENPGTRSTEAFF.

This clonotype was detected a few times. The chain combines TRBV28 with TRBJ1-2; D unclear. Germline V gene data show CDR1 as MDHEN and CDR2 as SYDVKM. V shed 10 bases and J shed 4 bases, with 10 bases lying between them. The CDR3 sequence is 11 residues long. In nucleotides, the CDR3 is TGTGCCACCGAAGGTAGCTATGGCTACACCTTC. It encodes CATEGSYGYTF.

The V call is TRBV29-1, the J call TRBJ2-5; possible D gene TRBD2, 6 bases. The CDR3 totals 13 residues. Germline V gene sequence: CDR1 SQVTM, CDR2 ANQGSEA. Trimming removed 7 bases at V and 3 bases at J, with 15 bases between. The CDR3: CSGTGTSEETQYF. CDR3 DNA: TGCAGCGGGACTGGGACTTCTGAAGAGACCCAGTACTTC.

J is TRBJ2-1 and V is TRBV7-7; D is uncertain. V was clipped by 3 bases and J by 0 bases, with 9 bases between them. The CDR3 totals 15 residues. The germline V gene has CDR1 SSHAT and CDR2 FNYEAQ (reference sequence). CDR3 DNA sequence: TGTGCCAGCAGCTTTAGGGAAAGCTCCTACAATGAGCAGTTCTTC. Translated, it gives CASSFRESSYNEQFF.

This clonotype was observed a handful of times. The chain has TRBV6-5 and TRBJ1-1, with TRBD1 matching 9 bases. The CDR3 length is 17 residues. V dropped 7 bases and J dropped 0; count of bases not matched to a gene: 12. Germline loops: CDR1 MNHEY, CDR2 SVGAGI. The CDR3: CASTIWGTGPMNTEAFF. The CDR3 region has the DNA TGTGCCAGCACCATTTGGGGGACAGGGCCGATGAACACTGAAGCTTTCTTT.

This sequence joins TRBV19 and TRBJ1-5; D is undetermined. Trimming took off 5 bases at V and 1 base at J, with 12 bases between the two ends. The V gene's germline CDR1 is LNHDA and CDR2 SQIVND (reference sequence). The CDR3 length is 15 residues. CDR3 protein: CASSADGQSNQPQHF. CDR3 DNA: TGTGCCAGTAGTGCTGACGGGCAGAGCAATCAGCCCCAGCATTTT.

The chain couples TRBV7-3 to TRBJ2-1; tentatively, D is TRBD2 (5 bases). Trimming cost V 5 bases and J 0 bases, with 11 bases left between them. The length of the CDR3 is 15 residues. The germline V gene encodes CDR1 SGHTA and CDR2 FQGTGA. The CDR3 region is CASSETRSSYNEQFF. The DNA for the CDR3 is TGTGCCAGCAGCGAAACTAGGAGCTCCTACAATGAGCAGTTCTTC.

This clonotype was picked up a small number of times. The CDR3 coding sequence is TGTGCTAGTGGTCCGGCTCGGGACCCCCTAAGCACAGATACGCAGTATTTT. Translation: CASGPARDPLSTDTQYF. This chain joins TRBV12-5 and TRBJ2-3, with D tentatively TRBD1 or TRBD2 (5 bases each). V was shortened by 5 bases and J by 0 bases, with 18 bases between the two germline ends. Germline V gene lookup returns CDR1 LGHNT and CDR2 FRNRAP. CDR3 length: 17 residues.

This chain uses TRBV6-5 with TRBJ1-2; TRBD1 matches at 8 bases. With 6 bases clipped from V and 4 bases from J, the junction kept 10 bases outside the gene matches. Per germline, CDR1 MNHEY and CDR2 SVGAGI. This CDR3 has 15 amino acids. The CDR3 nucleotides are TGTGCCAGCAGCGTTACCCAGGGGGCGGGCTATGGCTACACCTTC. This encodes CASSVTQGAGYGYTF.

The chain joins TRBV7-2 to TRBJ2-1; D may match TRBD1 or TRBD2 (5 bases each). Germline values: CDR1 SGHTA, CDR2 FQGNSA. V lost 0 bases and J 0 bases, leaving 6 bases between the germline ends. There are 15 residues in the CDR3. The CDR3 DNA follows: TGTGCCAGCAGCTTAGCGGGGACCTCCTACAATGAGCAGTTCTTC. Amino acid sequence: CASSLAGTSYNEQFF.

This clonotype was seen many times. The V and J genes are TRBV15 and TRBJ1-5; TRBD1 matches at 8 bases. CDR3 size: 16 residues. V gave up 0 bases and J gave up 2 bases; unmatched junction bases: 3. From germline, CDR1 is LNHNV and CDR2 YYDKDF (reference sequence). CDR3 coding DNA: TGTGCCACCAGCAGAGATACGGGACAGGGCAATCAGCCCCAGCATTTT. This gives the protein CATSRDTGQGNQPQHF.